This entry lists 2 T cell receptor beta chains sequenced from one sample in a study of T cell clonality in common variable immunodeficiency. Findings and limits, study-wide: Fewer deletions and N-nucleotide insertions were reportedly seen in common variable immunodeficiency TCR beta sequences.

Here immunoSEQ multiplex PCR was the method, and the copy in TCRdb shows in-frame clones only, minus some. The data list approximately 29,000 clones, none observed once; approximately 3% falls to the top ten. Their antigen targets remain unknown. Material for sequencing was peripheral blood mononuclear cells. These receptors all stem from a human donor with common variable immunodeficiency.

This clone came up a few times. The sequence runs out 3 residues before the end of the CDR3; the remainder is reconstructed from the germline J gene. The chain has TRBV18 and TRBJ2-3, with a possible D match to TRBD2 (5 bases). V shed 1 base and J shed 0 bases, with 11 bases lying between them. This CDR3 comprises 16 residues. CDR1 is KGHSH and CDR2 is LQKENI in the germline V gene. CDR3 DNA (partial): TGTGCCAGCTCACCACGGAGCGGAGCTAGCACAGATACG. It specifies CASSPRSGASTDT. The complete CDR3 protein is CASSPRSGASTDTQYF.

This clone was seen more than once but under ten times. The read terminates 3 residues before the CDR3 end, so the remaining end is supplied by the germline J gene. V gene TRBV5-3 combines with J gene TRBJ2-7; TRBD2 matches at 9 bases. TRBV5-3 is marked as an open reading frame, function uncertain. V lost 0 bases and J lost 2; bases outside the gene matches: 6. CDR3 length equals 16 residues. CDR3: CARSLGGLAGTYEQYF. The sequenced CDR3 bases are TGTGCCAGAAGCTTGGGGGGTCTAGCGGGGACCTACGAG.